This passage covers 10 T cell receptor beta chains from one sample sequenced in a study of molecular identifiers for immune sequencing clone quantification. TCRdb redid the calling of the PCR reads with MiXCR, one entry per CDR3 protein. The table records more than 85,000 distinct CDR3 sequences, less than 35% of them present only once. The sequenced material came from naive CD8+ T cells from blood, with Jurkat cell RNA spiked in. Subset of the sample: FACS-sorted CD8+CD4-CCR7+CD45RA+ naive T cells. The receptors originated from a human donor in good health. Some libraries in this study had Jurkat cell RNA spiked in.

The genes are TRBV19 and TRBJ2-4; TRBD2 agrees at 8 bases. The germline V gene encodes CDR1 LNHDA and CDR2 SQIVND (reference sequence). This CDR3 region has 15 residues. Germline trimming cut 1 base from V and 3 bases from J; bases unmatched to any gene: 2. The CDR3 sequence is CASSIVSGSKNIQYF. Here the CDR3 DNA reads TGTGCCAGTAGTATAGTCAGCGGGAGCAAAAACATTCAGTACTTC.

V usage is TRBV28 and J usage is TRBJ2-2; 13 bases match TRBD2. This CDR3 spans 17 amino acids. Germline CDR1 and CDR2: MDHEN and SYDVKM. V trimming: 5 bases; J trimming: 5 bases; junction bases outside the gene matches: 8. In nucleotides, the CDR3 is TGTGCCAGCAGTCCCCCGGGACTAGCGGGATATACCGGGGAGCTGTTTTTT. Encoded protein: CASSPPGLAGYTGELFF. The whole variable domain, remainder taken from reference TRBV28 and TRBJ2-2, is DVKVTQSSRYLVKRTGEKVFLECVQDMDHENMFWYRQDPGLGLRLIYFSYDVKMKEKGDIPEGYSVSREKKERFSLILESASTNQTSMYLCASSPPGLAGYTGELFFGEGSRLTVL.

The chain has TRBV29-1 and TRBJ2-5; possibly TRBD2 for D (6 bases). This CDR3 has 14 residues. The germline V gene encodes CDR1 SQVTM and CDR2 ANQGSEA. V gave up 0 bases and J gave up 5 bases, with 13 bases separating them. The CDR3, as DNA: TGCAGCGTTGAAGATTGGAGGGTCGCCGAGACCCAGTACTTC. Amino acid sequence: CSVEDWRVAETQYF. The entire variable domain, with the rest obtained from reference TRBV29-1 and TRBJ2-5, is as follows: SAVISQKPSRDICQRGTSLTIQCQVDSQVTMMFWYRQQPGQSLTLIATANQGSEATYESGFVIDKFPISRPNLTFSTLTVSNMSPEDSSIYLCSVEDWRVAETQYFGPGTRLLVL.

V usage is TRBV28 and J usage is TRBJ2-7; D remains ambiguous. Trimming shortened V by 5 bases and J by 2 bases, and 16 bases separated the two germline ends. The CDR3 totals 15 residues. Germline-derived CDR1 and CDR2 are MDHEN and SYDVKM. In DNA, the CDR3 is TGTGCCAGCAGTCGACCCTCCCTCAGCGCCTACGAGCAGTACTTC. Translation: CASSRPSLSAYEQYF.

DNA for the CDR3: TGTGCCAGCAGGGCTAGCGGGGCCTACGAGCAGTACTTC. Translating gives CASRASGAYEQYF. V gene TRBV7-2 combines with J gene TRBJ2-7; 9 nucleotides line up with TRBD2. V lost 6 bases and J lost 2; bases outside the gene matches: 2. The CDR3 loop spans 13 amino acids. Germline V gene lookup returns CDR1 SGHTA and CDR2 FQGNSA. The whole variable domain, filled in from reference TRBV7-2 and TRBJ2-7, reads GAGVSQSPSNKVTEKGKDVELRCDPISGHTALYWYRQSLGQGLEFLIYFQGNSAPDKSGLPSDRFSAERTGGSVSTLTIQRTQQEDSAVYLCASRASGAYEQYFGPGTRLTVT.

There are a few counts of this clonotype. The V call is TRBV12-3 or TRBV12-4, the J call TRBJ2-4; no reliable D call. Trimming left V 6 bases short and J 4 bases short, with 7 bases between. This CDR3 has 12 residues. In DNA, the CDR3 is TGTGCCAGCAGCAGGCCTAAAAACATTCAGTACTTC. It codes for CASSRPKNIQYF.

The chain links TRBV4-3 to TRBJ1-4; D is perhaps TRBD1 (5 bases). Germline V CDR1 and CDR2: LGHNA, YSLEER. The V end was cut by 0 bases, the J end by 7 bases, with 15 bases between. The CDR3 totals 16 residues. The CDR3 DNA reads TGCGCCAGCAGCCAAGATCTTGCCAGGGTTGGTGAAAAACTGTTTTTT. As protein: CASSQDLARVGEKLFF.

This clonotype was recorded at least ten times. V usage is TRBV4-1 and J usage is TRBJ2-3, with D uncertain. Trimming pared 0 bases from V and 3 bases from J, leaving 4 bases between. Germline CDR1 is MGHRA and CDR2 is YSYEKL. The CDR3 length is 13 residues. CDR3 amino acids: CASSQEGTDTQYF. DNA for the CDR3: TGCGCCAGCAGCCAAGAAGGAACAGATACGCAGTATTTT.

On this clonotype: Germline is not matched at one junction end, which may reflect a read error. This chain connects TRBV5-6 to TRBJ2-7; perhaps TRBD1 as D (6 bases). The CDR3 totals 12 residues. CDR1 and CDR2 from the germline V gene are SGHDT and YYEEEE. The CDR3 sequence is CACSYGQYEQYF. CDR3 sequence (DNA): TGTGCCTGCAGCTACGGACAGTACGAGCAGTACTTC.

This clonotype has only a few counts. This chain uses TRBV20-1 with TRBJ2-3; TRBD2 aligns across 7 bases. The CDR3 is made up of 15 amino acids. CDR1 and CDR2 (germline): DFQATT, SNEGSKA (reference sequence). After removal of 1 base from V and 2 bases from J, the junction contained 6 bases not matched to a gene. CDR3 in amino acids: CSARVPSGATDTQYF. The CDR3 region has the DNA TGCAGTGCTAGAGTCCCTAGCGGCGCCACAGATACGCAGTATTTT.